A selection of T cell receptor beta chains follows, all from one sample in a study of T cell responses to AZD1222 COVID-19 vaccine. The assay was immunoSEQ multiplex PCR, and TCRdb's table has in-frame clones only and misses some. The sample yields roughly 35,000 clones, 70% to 90% seen once. This specimen was peripheral blood, taken 28 days after the second AZD1222 dose. The receptors here all came from an adult who received the AZD1222 COVID-19 vaccine. Both conserved end residues are part of each CDR3. Size is stated for part of the rows, as once, few or many counts, or as a class when the clone is expanded.

TRBV5-1	TRBJ1-3	-	CASSLEPGNTIYF
TRBV14	TRBJ1-1	-	CASSHALGTGVGAFF
TRBV5-1	TRBJ2-5	-	CASSSLTSQGETQYF
TRBV29-1	TRBJ2-1	-	CSVDGRSYNEQFF
TRBV19	TRBJ1-2	-	CASRHRSGGENGYTF
TRBV28	TRBJ2-1	-	CASSLTGSYNEQFF
TRBV3-1/TRBV3-2	TRBJ1-1	few	CASSRRPVWGAPRAFF
TRBV4-1	TRBJ2-1	-	CASSQGPARGVYNEQFF
TRBV4-2	TRBJ2-5	-	CASSPTSGIKETQYF
TRBV3-1/TRBV3-2	TRBJ1-2	-	CASSQGYYGYTF
TRBV28	TRBJ2-5	-	CASSKQGISETQYF
TRBV5-3	TRBJ1-2	once	CARGGDGYTF
TRBV7-2	TRBJ1-4	few	CASSLNTRASEEKLFF
TRBV7-7	TRBJ2-1	-	CASSPGLAFGNEQFF
TRBV5-4	TRBJ2-3	-	CASSSGTSGGASDTQYF
TRBV28	TRBJ1-3	-	CASSFPQGADGNTIYF
TRBV12-3/TRBV12-4	TRBJ1-1	-	CASSPGGRAEAFF
TRBV5-1	TRBJ2-5	-	CASSLAEALQETQYF
TRBV15	TRBJ1-1	-	CATSRSQTQNTEAFF
TRBV7-9	TRBJ2-7	-	CASTPWGQGYEQYF
TRBV12-3/TRBV12-4	TRBJ1-1	-	CASSLAAGTEAFF
TRBV29-1	TRBJ2-7	-	CSVIGPDEQYF
TRBV6-5	TRBJ2-5	-	CASSRDRVETQYF
TRBV10-2	TRBJ1-5	-	CASSENRGNQPQHF
TRBV5-1	TRBJ2-2	-	CASSLAVDLGELFF
TRBV21-1	TRBJ1-2	-	CASSKNRGQWYGYTF
TRBV10-1	TRBJ1-1	-	CASTRDTQNTEAFF
TRBV4-1	TRBJ1-1	-	CASSQEELLHTPNTEAFF
TRBV29-1	TRBJ2-7	-	CSADRGNEQYF
TRBV5-1	TRBJ2-3	-	CASSLQKDSTDTQYF
TRBV5-1	TRBJ1-1	-	CASSGLGVSNTEAFF
TRBV6-6	TRBJ2-2	-	CASSFGQGATGELFF
TRBV10-3	TRBJ1-4	once	CAISEWTGLGGLFF
TRBV6-6	TRBJ1-5	-	CASSLSREDRISNQPQHF
TRBV9	TRBJ2-3	-	CASSISGQYTDTQYF
TRBV7-2	TRBJ1-2	-	CASSPGNTYYGYTF
TRBV4-1	TRBJ1-2	once	CASSQEHRHYGYTF
TRBV7-9	TRBJ1-1	-	CASILILNTEAFF
TRBV2	TRBJ1-1	-	CASRQTGGRGTEAFF
TRBV3-1/TRBV3-2	TRBJ1-2	-	CASSQPSAGYTF
TRBV6-1	TRBJ1-1	-	CASSDRGRKNTEAFF
TRBV12-5	TRBJ2-1	-	CASGLVQQIMRTSGRPNEQFF
TRBV18	TRBJ1-6	-	CASSPEDSSYNSPLHF
TRBV5-1	TRBJ2-1	-	CASSLVLGAYNEQFF
TRBV6-5	TRBJ1-2	-	CASSPGQGRGYTF
TRBV19	TRBJ2-7	-	CASSIQGLSFYEQYF
TRBV28	TRBJ2-1	-	CASIKTPVDYNEQFF
TRBV2	TRBJ1-2	-	CASTPGQNFYGYTF
TRBV25-1	TRBJ2-7	few	CASSEFPPEQYF
TRBV11-2	TRBJ2-7	-	CASSPSQGARHEQYF
TRBV14	TRBJ1-2	-	CASSRERGANYGYTF